The clone carrying this TCR beta chain has only one observation. Its antigen is unidentified. This record belongs to a study of T-cell memory formation after mild COVID-19. CDR1 SQVTM and CDR2 ANQGSEA come from the germline V gene. This CDR3 contains 13 residues. The V and J ends lost 6 bases and 1 base, in that order; junction bases with no gene match: 5. The study's findings and limits: Contracting clones localized mainly to CM and EM when CD4+ and mainly to EMRA when CD8+. CD4/CD8 balance characterized clones contracting day 15 to 85, and CD4+ skew characterized later expanders. Day 37-peaking second-wave clones had unconfirmed SARS-CoV-2 specificity. Several responding clones turned up in pre-infection memory, indicating that cross-reactive memory may have taken part.

One entry per CDR3 protein, called by TCRdb with MiXCR from the 5' RACE reads. The profile shows 540,000 or so distinct CDR3 sequences, around 21% of them singletons. The sequenced sample was PBMCs or a T cell subset sorted from them (not recorded which). This chain connects TRBV29-1 to TRBJ1-1; 7 bases map to TRBD1. The TCR comes from an adult woman who had mild COVID-19 (a few samples of this study predate the infection). Cell type and time point are not known. CDR3 sequence reads: CSVPGTANTEAFF. The CDR3 bases are TGCAGCGTCCCCGGGACAGCGAACACTGAAGCTTTCTTT. Full variable domain (remainder filled in from reference TRBV29-1 and TRBJ1-1): SAVISQKPSRDICQRGTSLTIQCQVDSQVTMMFWYRQQPGQSLTLIATANQGSEATYESGFVIDKFPISRPNLTFSTLTVSNMSPEDSSIYLCSVPGTANTEAFFGQGTRLTVV.